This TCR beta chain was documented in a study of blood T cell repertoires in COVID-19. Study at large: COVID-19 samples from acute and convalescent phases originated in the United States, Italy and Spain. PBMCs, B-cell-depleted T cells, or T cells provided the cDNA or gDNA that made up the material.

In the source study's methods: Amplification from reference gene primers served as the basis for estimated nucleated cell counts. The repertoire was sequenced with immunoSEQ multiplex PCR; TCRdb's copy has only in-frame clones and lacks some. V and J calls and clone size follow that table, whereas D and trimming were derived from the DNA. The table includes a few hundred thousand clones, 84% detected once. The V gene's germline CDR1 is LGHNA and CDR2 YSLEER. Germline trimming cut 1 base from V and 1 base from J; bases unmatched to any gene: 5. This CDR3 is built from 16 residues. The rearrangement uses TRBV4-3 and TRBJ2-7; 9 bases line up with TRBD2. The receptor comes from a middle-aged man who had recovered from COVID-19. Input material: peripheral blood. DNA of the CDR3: TGCGCCAGCAGCCAAGGGGCGGGAGGGACTTCCTACGAGCAGTACTTC. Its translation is CASSQGAGGTSYEQYF.